This TCR beta chain is drawn from a study of blood T cell repertoires in COVID-19. Study in general: T cells, B-cell-depleted T cells, or PBMCs provided the cDNA or gDNA that served as material.

The CDR3 spans 13 residues. The V gene lost 8 bases and the J gene lost 7 bases, with 12 bases spanning the gap. Germline V CDR1 and CDR2: MNHEY, SMNVEV (reference sequence). Measured with immunoSEQ multiplex PCR; TCRdb has only the in-frame clones, and not every one. The table has approximately 84,000 clones, 83% seen once. The specimen was peripheral blood. The sequence was obtained from a human donor in a cohort sampled during active COVID-19. The genes are TRBV27 and TRBJ1-6; TRBD1 is a possible D gene (5 bases). The CDR3 loop is CASGWGVNSPLHF. As DNA, the CDR3 is TGTGCCAGCGGGTGGGGGGTCAATTCACCCCTCCACTTT.